This entry features one T cell receptor (beta chain) sequence. This clonotype was seen only a few times. The antigen this receptor binds is unknown. There are no base qualities to consult, and no much larger clone falls within one base. In the ophthalmopathy patients, disease was moderately to severely active, with a Clinical Activity Score of 3 or more, a NOSPECS grade of 4 or more, and a duration of less than 3 months. The study excluded patients with uncontrolled infections, other autoimmune diseases, pregnancy or lactation. Diagnoses relied on clinical symptoms, serum thyroxine and TRAb, thyroid ultrasound and orbital computed tomography. PBMCs were isolated from 8 to 10 ml of fresh peripheral blood by Ficoll-Paque density gradient centrifugation. Total RNA was extracted using Trizol reagent, and RNA quality was assessed on an Agilent 2100 Bioanalyzer. The data stem from a study of T cells in Graves' hyperthyroidism and ophthalmopathy (dated by TCRdb to between 2018 and 2021). Concerning the study at large: Peripheral blood samples were taken at initial diagnosis, before any treatment was given. TCR V-J signatures able to tell the groups apart were searched for in a discovery cohort of 95 or so patients, of whom around 43 had Graves' ophthalmopathy and 57 had stable Graves' hyperthyroidism. Prospective prediction of ophthalmopathy was tested in an independent validation cohort of 18 to 20 hyperthyroidism patients and some 17 patients who later progressed to ophthalmopathy. The 100 or so discovery patients were randomly divided into training and test sets at a 7:3 ratio. The study also compared thyroid tissue and blood T-cell repertoires from 5 to 7 Graves' hyperthyroidism patients. After blood sampling, hyperthyroidism patients were treated with methimazole at a starting dose of 30 mg daily, and ophthalmopathy patients were treated with high-dose intravenous methylprednisolone. TCR Vbeta CDR3 sequencing of 120 to 150 peripheral blood samples (fewer than 45 ophthalmopathy, some 75 hyperthyroidism and roughly 17 progressor patients) is reported in the paper.

TCR beta CDR3 regions were amplified from RNA transcripts. A first-round RT-PCR of the TCR CDR3 used the HTBI primer set with the Qiagen OneStep RT-PCR kit. Libraries were constructed in a second round of multiplex PCR, after which size selection and purification were performed. The libraries were sequenced on an Illumina HiSeq2000 using paired-end 100 bp reads. In the source study's methods: Raw data were processed with SOAPnuke, discarding reads with adapters, uncalled bases, mean Phred below 15, or no exact constant-primer or identifier match. High-quality paired reads were merged with COPE v1.2.5, and unique nucleotide sequences were defined as clonotypes. Clonotypes were aligned to IMGT TRBV, TRBD and TRBJ reference segments using MiTCR v1.1. Analysis was restricted to V-J combinations with a frequency above 0.0001, which covered just over 98% of repertoires. A TCS score was defined as the ratio of F50 (clonal expansion) to E x V (chaos), with BLOSUM62-based TCRdist applied between CDR3 peptides within each V-J. Welch's t-statistics and random forest reduced roughly 530 V-J features to 10 to 15, which were used in a naive Bayes classifier (R e1071). The public reads were reanalyzed by TCRdb: fastp trimming at Q25, MiXCR alignment, in-frame beta chains only. Entries that share a CDR3 protein sequence are merged under the most common genes and DNA. TCRdb's processing, not the authors', yielded these V and J calls. This sample gives about 640,000 distinct CDR3 sequences in total; more than 20% of them show up just once. The top ten hold about 35% of the sample.

Study-wide conclusions, independent of this receptor: No statistical method was used to fix the sample size in advance, and group allocation was not hidden from the investigators. In cross-validation, a model built on a 13 V-J signature told ophthalmopathy apart from stable hyperthyroidism with approximately 90% sensitivity and 81% to 82% specificity, and in testing the same model reached 80%/75%. Most expanded thyroid clonotypes (frequency above 0.001) were also found in blood, which suggests that blood repertoires may mirror thyroid immune responses. In validation, the model predicted progression to ophthalmopathy with 55% to 71% sensitivity and less than 75% specificity, a median of approximately 6.7 months before onset.

The germline V gene supplies CDR1 SQVTM and CDR2 ANQGSEA. The CDR3 spans 13 residues, from the cysteine through the phenylalanine. CDR3 DNA is the only sequence kept; it has 39 bases, read in frame from the first base. Trimming removed 7 bases from V and 6 bases from J; the gene matches leave 8 bases unexplained. The specimen was blood. This clonotype was sampled from a man aged 25 to 45 with Graves' ophthalmopathy. This sequence uses TRBV29-1 and TRBJ2-1; 8 bases in between match TRBD1. For the CDR3, the sequence is CSGRDRTFNEQFF. The DNA sequence is given as TGCAGCGGAAGGGACAGGACCTTCAATGAGCAGTTCTTC.